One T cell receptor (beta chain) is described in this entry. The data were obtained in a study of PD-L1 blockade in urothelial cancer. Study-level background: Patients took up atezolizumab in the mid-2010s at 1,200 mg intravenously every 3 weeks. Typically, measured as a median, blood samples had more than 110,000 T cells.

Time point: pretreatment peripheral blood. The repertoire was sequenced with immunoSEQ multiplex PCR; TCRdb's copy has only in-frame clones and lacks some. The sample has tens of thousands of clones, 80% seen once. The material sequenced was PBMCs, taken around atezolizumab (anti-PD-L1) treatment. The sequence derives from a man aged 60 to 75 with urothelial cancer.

CDR3 DNA: TGTGCCAGCAGTAGGGGATCTGGGGCCAACGTCCTGACTTTC. Translated, it gives CASSRGSGANVLTF. The chain employs TRBV27 and TRBJ2-6; TRBD1 is a possible D gene (5 bases). Trimming stripped 5 bases from V and 1 base from J, with 6 bases between. CDR3 size: 14 residues. CDR1 is MNHEY and CDR2 is SMNVEV in the germline V gene (reference sequence).